One and the same sample provided the 11 T cell receptor beta chains below, sequenced in a study of shared clonotypes between healthy human individuals. Sequenced by immunoSEQ multiplex PCR; TCRdb stores in-frame clones only, minus some. In the table there are about 2.1 million clones, 85% to 95% of which are singletons. Naive CD8 cells lacked CD45RO, underwent positive selection for CCR7 and left out terminally differentiated effector memory CD45RA+ cells. The sequencing input was naive CD8+ T cells from PBMCs. These receptor sequences come from a man aged 18 to 30 in good health. Some clones in this sample may be carry-over from other donors' samples.

The chain is built from TRBV11-2 and TRBJ2-7; D remains unclear. Germline-derived CDR1 and CDR2 are SGHAT and FQNNGV. The CDR3 has 12 amino acids. Trimming shortened V by 4 bases and J by 6 bases, and 10 bases separated the two germline ends. CDR3 sequence reads: CASSSVLGEQYF. CDR3 DNA sequence: TGTGCCAGCAGCTCCGTCTTAGGCGAGCAGTACTTC.

On this clone itself: Other nucleotide sequences in the sample specify the same CDR3. The rearrangement uses TRBV19 and TRBJ2-7; D is perhaps TRBD2 (5 bases). This CDR3 comprises 14 residues. From germline, CDR1 is LNHDA and CDR2 SQIVND (reference sequence). The V and J ends lost 1 base and 0 bases respectively, with 7 bases between them. The CDR3 spells CASSIVGGSYEQYF. In nucleotides, the CDR3 is TGTGCCAGTAGTATAGTCGGAGGCTCCTACGAGCAGTACTTC.

The J gene is TRBJ2-7, the V gene TRBV9, with TRBD1 identical over 10 bases. Losses at the gene ends were 3 bases for V and 7 bases for J; bases not matched to a gene: 7. Germline values: CDR1 SGDLS, CDR2 YYNGEE. CDR3 length equals 14 residues. The CDR3 DNA reads TGTGCCAGCAGCGCCGGGACAGGGGCAGGGGAGCAGTACTTC. It is translated as CASSAGTGAGEQYF. Drawing the rest from reference TRBV9 and TRBJ2-7, the complete variable domain is DSGVTQTPKHLITATGQRVTLRCSPRSGDLSVYWYQQSLDQGLQFLIQYYNGEERAKGNILERFSAQQFPDLHSELNLSSLELGDSALYFCASSAGTGAGEQYFGPGTRLTVT.

The J gene is TRBJ1-1, the V gene TRBV27; 8 bases fit TRBD1. CDR1 and CDR2 (germline): MNHEY, SMNVEV (reference sequence). V was clipped by 5 bases and J by 7 bases; unmatched bases: 6. The CDR3 length is 13 residues. The CDR3 sequence: CASSEDRANEAFF. CDR3 in DNA: TGTGCCAGCAGTGAGGACAGGGCCAATGAAGCTTTCTTT.

As concerns this clone: Mismatch with germline at one junction end may stem from a read error. V gene TRBV20-1 combines with J gene TRBJ1-1; D is uncertain. Per germline, CDR1 DFQATT and CDR2 SNEGSKA (reference sequence). The CDR3 covers 11 residues. DNA of the CDR3: TGCAGTGCTAGCCCCACCGCCCCGGCAATATTT. Protein product: CSASPTAPAIF.

This chain joins TRBV15 and TRBJ2-5; TRBD1 might be the D (6 bases). CDR1 is LNHNV and CDR2 is YYDKDF in the germline V gene (reference sequence). Trimming cost V 4 bases and J 5 bases, with 17 bases left between them. The CDR3 is made up of 15 amino acids. For the CDR3, the DNA is TGTGCCACCAGCACGAAGACAGGTGTATGGGAGACCCAGTACTTC. This encodes CATSTKTGVWETQYF.

The chain carries TRBV6-1 and TRBJ2-7, with 7 nucleotides matching TRBD2. Trimming cost V 3 bases and J 4 bases; bases outside gene matches: 15. Germline lookup yields CDR1 MNHNS and CDR2 SASEGT. This CDR3 has 17 residues. In nucleotides, the CDR3 is TGTGCCAGCAGTGACAGCGATCCCGGAGGGAGGGTATACGAGCAGTACTTC. This encodes CASSDSDPGGRVYEQYF.

The V and J genes are TRBV28 and TRBJ1-5, with 7 bases aligning to TRBD1. J gave up 7 bases and V 6 bases, and 9 bases lay outside the gene matches. Germline CDR1 is MDHEN and CDR2 is SYDVKM. The CDR3 loop spans 14 amino acids. The CDR3 region is CASSLRQGTQPQHF. The CDR3 DNA sequence: TGTGCCAGCAGCCTTAGACAGGGTACGCAGCCCCAGCATTTT.

The V and J genes are TRBV7-9 and TRBJ2-1, with D perhaps TRBD1 (6 bases). CDR1 is SEHNR and CDR2 is FQNEAQ in the germline V gene (reference sequence). CDR3 length equals 16 residues. The V end was cut by 5 bases, the J end by 4 bases, with 18 bases between. The DNA of the CDR3 is TGTGCCAGCAGCACGGACAGCTCCTACTTTTACAATGAGCAGTTCTTC. Amino acid sequence: CASSTDSSYFYNEQFF.

The V gene is TRBV4-1, the J gene TRBJ2-7; TRBD2 is a possible D gene (5 bases). The CDR3 consists of 16 residues. V was pared by 3 bases and J by 1 base, with 16 bases between. Germline CDR1 MGHRA, CDR2 YSYEKL. CDR3 region: CASSHSTPTGSYEQYF. The CDR3 DNA reads as TGCGCCAGCAGCCATTCAACCCCTACGGGGTCCTACGAGCAGTACTTC.

The V gene is TRBV5-1, the J gene TRBJ2-3; D call uncertain. CDR1 is SGHRS, CDR2 YFSETQ, per germline. With 0 bases removed from V and 6 bases from J, the gap between germline ends came to 14 bases. The CDR3 is 15 amino acids. CDR3 in DNA: TGCGCCAGCAGCTTGGAGGACCTGGGCCAGGATACGCAGTATTTT. As protein: CASSLEDLGQDTQYF.